This TCR beta chain appears in the sequencing data of a study of shared clonotypes between healthy human individuals. Study in general: Donors had three CD4 naive, three CD4 memory, two CD8 naive and one CD8 memory plate apiece.

Each of the donors was a healthy adult who was HIV-negative and had not had a recent acute infection or vaccination. An assay was performed, and its level was deep. Sequencing used immunoSEQ multiplex PCR; TCRdb keeps in-frame clones, though not all of them. The profile shows about 2.3 million clones, 85% to 95% of them singletons. General study results and limits: Larger richness was generally estimated for naive than memory subsets.

To note about this clone: What it recognizes is unknown.

V lost 6 bases and J 2 bases, leaving 15 bases between the germline ends. Germline loops: CDR1 SNHLY, CDR2 FYNNEI. The CDR3 extends over 15 amino acids. J is TRBJ2-3 and V is TRBV2; D is unclear. The clonotype comes from a man between 18 and 35 years old in good health. Some clones in this sample may be carry-over from other donors' samples. Sequencing was carried out using naive CD4+ T cells from PBMCs. The subset: CD45RA+ positively selected. The CDR3 loop reads CASSQRLSTTDTQYF. The DNA of the CDR3 is TGTGCCAGCAGCCAAAGACTCTCCACCACAGATACGCAGTATTTT. The entire variable domain, with the rest obtained from reference TRBV2 and TRBJ2-3, is as follows: EPEVTQTPSHQVTQMGQEVILRCVPISNHLYFYWYRQILGQKVEFLVSFYNNEISEKSEIFDDQFSVERPDGSNFTLKIRSTKLEDSAMYFCASSQRLSTTDTQYFGPGTRLTVL.